One sample yielded the 16 T cell receptor beta chains listed below, sequenced in a study of early T cells in non-severe SARS-CoV-2 infection (dated by TCRdb to the early 2020s). Library preparation was by 5' RACE. The data were produced on a NextSeq 500. TCRdb redid the processing of the public reads, applying fastp at Q25 and MiXCR, and retained in-frame beta chains. Each entry merges the rows of one CDR3 protein and shows their most common DNA and genes. In all, the sample holds under 95,000 distinct CDR3 sequences, and about 12% of those were seen once. Of the sample, more than 3% falls within the top ten clones. The sequenced sample was whole blood. The receptors stem from an adult who was a healthcare worker with PCR-confirmed SARS-CoV-2 infection or an uninfected control (not recorded which).

The chain uses TRBV7-2 and TRBJ2-1; possibly TRBD2 for D (6 bases). The CDR3 loop spans 14 amino acids. Germline V gives CDR1 SGHTA, CDR2 FQGNSA. V lost 2 bases and J 8 bases, leaving 13 bases between the germline ends. The CDR3 protein is CASSLTGSRDEQFF. In nucleotides, the CDR3 is TGTGCCAGCAGCTTAACCGGGAGTAGGGATGAGCAGTTCTTC.

Note on this clonotype: One end of the junction does not line up with germline, which may come from a read error. CDR3 region: CAWIGSYSENTIYF. For the CDR3, the DNA is TGTGCCTGGATCGGCAGCTACTCTGAAAACACCATATATTTT. V usage is TRBV30 and J usage is TRBJ1-3; no firm D call. Germline loops: CDR1 GTSNPN, CDR2 SVGIG (reference sequence). The CDR3 has 14 residues.

The chain uses TRBV13 and TRBJ2-7, with D possibly TRBD2 on 5 matching bases. In germline, CDR1 is PRHDT, CDR2 FYEKMQ (reference sequence). V was trimmed by 2 bases and J by 4 bases, leaving 21 bases between them. The CDR3 runs 17 residues. The CDR3 sequence: CASSLWGDGGSIYEQYF. For the CDR3, the DNA is TGTGCCAGCAGCTTATGGGGAGACGGAGGCAGTATATACGAGCAGTACTTC. The whole variable domain, remainder taken from reference TRBV13 and TRBJ2-7, is AAGVIQSPRHLIKEKRETATLKCYPIPRHDTVYWYQQGPGQDPQFLISFYEKMQSDKGSIPDRFSAQQFSDYHSELNMSSLELGDSALYFCASSLWGDGGSIYEQYFGPGTRLTVT.

The V gene is TRBV10-2, the J gene TRBJ2-1, with D unclear. Trimming removed 11 bases from V and 0 bases from J, with 14 bases in between. This CDR3 spans 14 amino acids. Germline V gives CDR1 WSHSY, CDR2 SAAADI. This CDR3 reads CAARLASSYNEQFF. CDR3 nucleotide sequence: TGCGCCGCGCGTTTGGCCAGCTCCTACAATGAGCAGTTCTTC.

A few counts support this clonotype. The chain is built from TRBV15 and TRBJ1-2, with unresolved D. CDR1 and CDR2 (germline): LNHNV, YYDKDF (reference sequence). There are 14 residues in the CDR3. Trimming shortened V by 2 bases and J by 4 bases, and 11 bases separated the two germline ends. In DNA form, the CDR3 reads TGTGCCACCAGCAGATTATTTGACACCTATGGCTACACCTTC. Its translation: CATSRLFDTYGYTF.

V gene TRBV2 combines with J gene TRBJ1-6; TRBD1 matches 7 bases. Per germline, CDR1 SNHLY and CDR2 FYNNEI. The CDR3 contains 13 residues. The V segment lost 4 bases and the J segment 9 bases; nucleotides outside the gene matches: 3. The CDR3 reads CASSAGGSSPLHF. The CDR3 DNA follows: TGTGCCAGCAGTGCAGGGGGAAGTTCACCCCTCCACTTT.

This clonotype was detected only a few times. The chain has TRBV7-2 and TRBJ2-1, with unresolved D. This CDR3 contains 12 residues. CDR1 SGHTA and CDR2 FQGNSA come from the germline V gene. V shed 1 base and J shed 10 bases, with 8 bases lying between them. DNA for the CDR3: TGTGCCAGCAGCTTAGGACTGGCGGAGCAGTTCTTC. Its translation: CASSLGLAEQFF.

The chain carries TRBV10-3 and TRBJ2-5; D ambiguous. Trimming shortened V by 4 bases and J by 0 bases, and 3 bases separated the two germline ends. Germline CDR1 is ENHRY and CDR2 is SYGVKD. The CDR3 length is 12 residues. The CDR3: CAISGYQETQYF. In DNA, the CDR3 is TGTGCCATCAGTGGGTACCAAGAGACCCAGTACTTC.

The sample holds many counts of this clonotype. This rearrangement joins TRBV30 to TRBJ2-2, with 9 bases that match TRBD1. The length of the CDR3 is 15 residues. The germline V gene encodes CDR1 GTSNPN and CDR2 SVGIG (reference sequence). Losses at the gene ends were 3 bases for V and 4 bases for J; bases not matched to a gene: 6. Here the CDR3 DNA reads TGTGCCTGGAGAGCGGACAGGGGAAGCACCGGGGAGCTGTTTTTT. It codes for CAWRADRGSTGELFF.

The table lists this clonotype with many counts. The DNA for the CDR3 is TGCGCCAGCAGCTTTGGGCAGGGGGTTTACAATGAGCAGTTCTTC. Protein: CASSFGQGVYNEQFF. This chain links TRBV5-1 with TRBJ2-1; the match to TRBD1 covers 7 bases. J lost 4 bases, V lost 2 bases, and 6 bases had no gene match. Per the germline V gene, CDR1 is SGHRS and CDR2 is YFSETQ. The CDR3 is 15 residues long.

This rearrangement joins TRBV24-1 to TRBJ2-2; no definite D call. The CDR3 is made up of 13 amino acids. Trimming stripped 3 bases from V and 7 bases from J, with 8 bases between. CDR1 is KGHDR, CDR2 SFDVKD, per germline. CDR3 nucleotides: TGTGCCACCAGTGATCCGTCCCACGGGGAGCTGTTTTTT. Residues: CATSDPSHGELFF.

This clonotype appeared a few times. The J gene is TRBJ2-1, the V gene TRBV5-1; 13 bases match TRBD2. Germline-derived CDR1 and CDR2 are SGHRS and YFSETQ. J was trimmed by 7 bases and V by 1 base; bases with no gene match: 2. This CDR3 is 15 amino acids long. This chain's CDR3 is CASSLQTSGGNEQFF. CDR3 in DNA: TGCGCCAGCAGCTTGCAGACTAGCGGGGGGAATGAGCAGTTCTTC.

The sample holds a few counts of this clonotype. The V gene is TRBV6-5, the J gene TRBJ2-1, with TRBD2 matching 10 bases. The trim removed 6 bases at V and 3 bases at J, leaving 2 bases unmatched. This CDR3 spans 14 amino acids. Germline V gene lookup returns CDR1 MNHEY and CDR2 SVGAGI. CDR3 protein: CASSPSGSYNEQFF. The CDR3 DNA sequence: TGTGCCAGCAGCCCTAGCGGGAGCTACAATGAGCAGTTCTTC.

This rearrangement joins TRBV12-3 or TRBV12-4 to TRBJ1-6; no reliable D call. This CDR3 comprises 14 residues. V lost 7 bases and J lost 3, with 10 bases in between. The CDR3 loop reads CASTGGNYNSPLHF. As DNA, the CDR3 is TGTGCCAGCACGGGAGGGAACTATAATTCACCCCTCCACTTT.

As DNA, the CDR3 is TGTGCCAGCAGCCGGGGACAGATGAGCTCCTACGAGCAGTACTTC. Encoded protein: CASSRGQMSSYEQYF. The chain combines TRBV11-2 with TRBJ2-7; 7 bases align to TRBD1. This CDR3 comprises 15 residues. V shed 5 bases and J 0 bases; nucleotides not matched to a gene: 7. In germline, CDR1 is SGHAT, CDR2 FQNNGV.

In its sample, this clonotype was seen many times. This chain uses TRBV6-6 with TRBJ2-5; possibly TRBD2 for D (5 bases). V was cut by 2 bases and J by 3 bases, with 10 bases left in between. Germline values: CDR1 MNHNY, CDR2 SVGAGI (reference sequence). The CDR3 runs to 14 residues. Here the CDR3 reads CASSYQRSEETQYF. The CDR3 DNA reads TGTGCCAGCAGTTACCAGCGGAGCGAAGAGACCCAGTACTTC.